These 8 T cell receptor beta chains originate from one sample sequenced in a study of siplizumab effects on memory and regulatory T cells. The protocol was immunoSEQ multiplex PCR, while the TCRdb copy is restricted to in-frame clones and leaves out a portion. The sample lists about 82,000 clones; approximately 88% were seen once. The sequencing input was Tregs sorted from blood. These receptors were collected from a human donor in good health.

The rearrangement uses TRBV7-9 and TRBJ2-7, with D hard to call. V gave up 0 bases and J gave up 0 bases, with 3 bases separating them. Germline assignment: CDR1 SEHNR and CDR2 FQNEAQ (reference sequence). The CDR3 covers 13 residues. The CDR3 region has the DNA TGTGCCAGCAGCTTAGCGAACTCCTACGAGCAGTACTTC. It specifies CASSLANSYEQYF.

CDR3: CASSEAKFWANTEAFF. CDR3 DNA: TGTGCCAGCAGTGAAGCTAAGTTTTGGGCGAACACTGAAGCTTTCTTT. This chain joins TRBV6-1 and TRBJ1-1; no definite D call. This CDR3 spans 16 amino acids. V lost 0 bases to trimming and J lost 1 base, with 12 bases between them. From germline, CDR1 is MNHNS and CDR2 SASEGT.

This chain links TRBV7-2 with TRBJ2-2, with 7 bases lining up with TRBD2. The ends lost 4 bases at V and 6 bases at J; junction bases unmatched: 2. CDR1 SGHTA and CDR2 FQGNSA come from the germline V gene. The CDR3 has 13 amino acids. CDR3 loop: CASSSRGAGELFF. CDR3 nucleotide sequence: TGTGCCAGCAGCTCTCGGGGGGCCGGGGAGCTGTTTTTT.

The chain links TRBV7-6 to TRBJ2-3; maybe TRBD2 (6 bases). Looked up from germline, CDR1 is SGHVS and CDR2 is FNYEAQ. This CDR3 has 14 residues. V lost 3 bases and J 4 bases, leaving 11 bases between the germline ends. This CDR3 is CASSLRDLSDTQYF. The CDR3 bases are TGTGCCAGCAGCTTGCGGGACTTGTCAGATACGCAGTATTTT.

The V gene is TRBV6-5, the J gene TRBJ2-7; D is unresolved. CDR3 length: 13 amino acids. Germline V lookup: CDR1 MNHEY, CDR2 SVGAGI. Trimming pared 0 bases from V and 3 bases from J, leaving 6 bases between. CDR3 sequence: CASSYSSVYEQYF. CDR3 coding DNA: TGTGCCAGCAGTTACTCGTCGGTCTACGAGCAGTACTTC.

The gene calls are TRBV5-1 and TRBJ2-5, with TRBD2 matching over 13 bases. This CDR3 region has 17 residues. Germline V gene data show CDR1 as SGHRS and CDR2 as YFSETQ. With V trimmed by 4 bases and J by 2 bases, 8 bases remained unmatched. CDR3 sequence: CASSPAGLAGVQETQYF. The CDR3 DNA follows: TGCGCCAGCAGCCCGGCCGGACTAGCGGGGGTGCAAGAGACCCAGTACTTC.

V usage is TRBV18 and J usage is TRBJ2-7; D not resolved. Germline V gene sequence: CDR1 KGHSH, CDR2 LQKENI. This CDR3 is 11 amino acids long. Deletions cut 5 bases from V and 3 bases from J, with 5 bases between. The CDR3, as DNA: TGTGCCAGCTCAAAAGGCTACGAGCAGTACTTC. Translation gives CASSKGYEQYF.

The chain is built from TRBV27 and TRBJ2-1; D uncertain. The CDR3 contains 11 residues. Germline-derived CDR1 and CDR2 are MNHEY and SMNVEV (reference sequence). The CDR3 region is CPGSASDEQFF. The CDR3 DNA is TGTCCTGGGTCGGCCTCAGATGAGCAGTTCTTC.